This T cell receptor beta chain was identified during a study of post-analysis software for immune sequencing data. Looking at the study overall: Secondary progressive, relapsing-remitting and progressive-relapsing multiple sclerosis were among the included disease courses. Study-level points and caveats: Four to six TRBV segments appeared more often in patients than in controls, and TRBV5-6, TRBV5-1 and TRBV20-1 were among these.

The CDR3 has 15 amino acids. Germline assignment: CDR1 SGDLS and CDR2 YYNGEE. The TCR beta cDNA libraries carried unique molecular identifiers. Each CDR3 protein gets one entry after TCRdb re-called the PCR reads with MiXCR. This repertoire shows hundreds of thousands of distinct CDR3 sequences, over 45% found once; its top ten account for over 9%. On this clonotype: Its antigen is as yet unknown. At one end the junction does not follow the germline gene, possibly because of a read error.

This receptor was obtained from a girl aged 2 to 10 with multiple sclerosis. The rearrangement joins TRBV9 to TRBJ2-2; TRBD2 matches at 12 bases. Specimen: blood. The CDR3, as DNA: TGTGGCAGCAGGGGACTAGCGGGGAACACCGGGGAGCTGTTTTTT. Amino acid sequence: CGSRGLAGNTGELFF.